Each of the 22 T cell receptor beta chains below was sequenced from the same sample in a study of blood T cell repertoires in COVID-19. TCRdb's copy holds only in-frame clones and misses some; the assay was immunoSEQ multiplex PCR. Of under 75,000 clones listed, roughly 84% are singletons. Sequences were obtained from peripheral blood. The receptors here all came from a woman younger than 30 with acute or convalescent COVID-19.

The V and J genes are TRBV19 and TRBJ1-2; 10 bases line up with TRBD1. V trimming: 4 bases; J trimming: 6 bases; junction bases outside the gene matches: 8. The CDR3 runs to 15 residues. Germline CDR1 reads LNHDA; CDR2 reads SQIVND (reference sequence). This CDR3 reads CASSTSTGTGDGYTF. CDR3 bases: TGTGCCAGTAGTACGTCCACCGGGACAGGGGATGGCTACACCTTC.

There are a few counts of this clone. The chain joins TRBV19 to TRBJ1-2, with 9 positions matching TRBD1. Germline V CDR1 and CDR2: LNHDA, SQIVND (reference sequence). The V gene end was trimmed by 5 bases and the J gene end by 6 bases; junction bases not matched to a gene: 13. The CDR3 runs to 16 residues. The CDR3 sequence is CASSDGLGTGNNGYTF. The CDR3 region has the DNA TGTGCCAGTAGTGACGGACTCGGGACAGGGAACAATGGCTACACCTTC.

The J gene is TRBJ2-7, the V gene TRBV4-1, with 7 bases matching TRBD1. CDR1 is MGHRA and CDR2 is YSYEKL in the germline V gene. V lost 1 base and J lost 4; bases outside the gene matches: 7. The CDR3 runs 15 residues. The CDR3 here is CASSQAGTAKYEQYF. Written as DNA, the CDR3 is TGCGCCAGCAGCCAAGCAGGGACAGCCAAATACGAGCAGTACTTC.

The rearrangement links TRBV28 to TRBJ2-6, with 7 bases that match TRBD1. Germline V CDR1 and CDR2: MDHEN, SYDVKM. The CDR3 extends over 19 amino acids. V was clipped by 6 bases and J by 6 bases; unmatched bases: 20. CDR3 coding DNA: TGTGCCAGCAGCCCCTACACCGGGACAGCCTCTCTGGAGGCCAACGTCCTGACTTTC. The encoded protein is CASSPYTGTASLEANVLTF.

In DNA form, the CDR3 reads TGTGCCAGCAGCTTACAGCCTTCTCGGCTCAGGGATGAGCAGTTCTTC. It is translated as CASSLQPSRLRDEQFF. The J gene is TRBJ2-1, the V gene TRBV7-2; perhaps TRBD1 as D (5 bases). This CDR3 contains 16 residues. V dropped 2 bases and J dropped 8 bases, with 19 bases sitting between them. Per the germline V gene, CDR1 is SGHTA and CDR2 is FQGNSA.

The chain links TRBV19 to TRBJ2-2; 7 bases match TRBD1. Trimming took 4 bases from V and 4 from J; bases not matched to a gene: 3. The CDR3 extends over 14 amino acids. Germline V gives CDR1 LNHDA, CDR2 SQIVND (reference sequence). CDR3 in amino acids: CASSTQGFTGELFF. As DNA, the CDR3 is TGTGCCAGTAGTACACAGGGGTTCACCGGGGAGCTGTTTTTT.

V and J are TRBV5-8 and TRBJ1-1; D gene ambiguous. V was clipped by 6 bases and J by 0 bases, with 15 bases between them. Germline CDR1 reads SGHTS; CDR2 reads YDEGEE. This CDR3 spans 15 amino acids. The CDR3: CASTRVRAMNTEAFF. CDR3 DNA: TGTGCCAGCACCCGGGTGAGGGCTATGAACACTGAAGCTTTCTTT.

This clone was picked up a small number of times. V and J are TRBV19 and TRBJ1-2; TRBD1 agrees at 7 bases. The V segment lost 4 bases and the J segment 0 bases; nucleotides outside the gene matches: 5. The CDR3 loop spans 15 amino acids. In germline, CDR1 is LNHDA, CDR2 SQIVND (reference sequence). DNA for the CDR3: TGTGCCAGTAGTAGGGATGGGACAGCTAACTATGGCTACACCTTC. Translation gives CASSRDGTANYGYTF.

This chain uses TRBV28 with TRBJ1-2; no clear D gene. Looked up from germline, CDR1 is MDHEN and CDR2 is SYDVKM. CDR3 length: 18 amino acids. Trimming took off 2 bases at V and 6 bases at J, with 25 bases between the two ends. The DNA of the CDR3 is TGTGCCAGCAGTTTACCCGACGAAGTGAGGGAGAGTCTTAATGGCTACACCTTC. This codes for CASSLPDEVRESLNGYTF.

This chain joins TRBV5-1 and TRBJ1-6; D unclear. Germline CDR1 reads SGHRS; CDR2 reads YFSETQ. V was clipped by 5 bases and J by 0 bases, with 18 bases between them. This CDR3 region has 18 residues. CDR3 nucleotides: TGCGCCAGCAGTCCATTCGCGGGCGGGCTCTCCTATAATTCACCCCTCCACTTT. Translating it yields CASSPFAGGLSYNSPLHF. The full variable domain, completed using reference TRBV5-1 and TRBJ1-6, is KAGVTQTPRYLIKTRGQQVTLSCSPISGHRSVSWYQQTPGQGLQFLFEYFSETQRNKGNFPGRFSGRQFSNSRSEMNVSTLELGDSALYLCASSPFAGGLSYNSPLHFGNGTRLTVT.

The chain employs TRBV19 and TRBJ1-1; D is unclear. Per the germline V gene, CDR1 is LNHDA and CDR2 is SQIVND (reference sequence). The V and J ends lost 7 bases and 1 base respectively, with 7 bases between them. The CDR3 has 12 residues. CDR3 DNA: TGTGCCAGTAAACGAGAGAACACTGAAGCTTTCTTT. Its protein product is CASKRENTEAFF.

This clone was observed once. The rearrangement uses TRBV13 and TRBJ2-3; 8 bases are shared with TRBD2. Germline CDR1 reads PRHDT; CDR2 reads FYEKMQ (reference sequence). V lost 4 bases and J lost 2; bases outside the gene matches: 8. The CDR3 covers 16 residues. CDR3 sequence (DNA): TGTGCCAGCAGCTCAAGCGGGGGCCGCGACACAGATACGCAGTATTTT. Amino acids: CASSSSGGRDTDTQYF.

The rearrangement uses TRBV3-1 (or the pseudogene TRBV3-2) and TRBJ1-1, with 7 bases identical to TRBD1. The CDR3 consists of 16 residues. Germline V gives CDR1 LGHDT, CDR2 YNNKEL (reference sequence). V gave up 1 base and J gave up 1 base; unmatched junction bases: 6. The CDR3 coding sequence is TGTGCCAGCAGCCAAGTACAGGGGATGGGGAACACTGAAGCTTTCTTT. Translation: CASSQVQGMGNTEAFF.

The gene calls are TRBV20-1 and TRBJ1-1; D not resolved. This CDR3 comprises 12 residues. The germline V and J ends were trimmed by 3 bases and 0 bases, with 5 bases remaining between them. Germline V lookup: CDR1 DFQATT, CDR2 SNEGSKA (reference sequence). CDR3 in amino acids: CSASSMNTEAFF. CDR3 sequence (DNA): TGCAGTGCTAGTAGCATGAACACTGAAGCTTTCTTT.

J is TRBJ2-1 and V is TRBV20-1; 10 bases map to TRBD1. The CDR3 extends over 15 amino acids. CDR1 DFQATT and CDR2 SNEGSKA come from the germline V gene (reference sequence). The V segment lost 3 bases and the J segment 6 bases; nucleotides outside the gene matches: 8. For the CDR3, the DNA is TGCAGTGCTAGTGGAGGGACAGGGGTTTTCAATGAGCAGTTCTTC. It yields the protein CSASGGTGVFNEQFF.

The CDR3 bases are TGCAGCGTTGAATATTTGCCGACAGCTAACTATGGCTACACCTTC. Translated: CSVEYLPTANYGYTF. The chain recombines TRBV29-1 with TRBJ1-2; possibly TRBD1 for D (5 bases). The germline CDR1 and CDR2 sequences are SQVTM and ANQGSEA. This CDR3 has 15 amino acids. Deletions cut 2 bases from V and 0 bases from J, with 13 bases between.

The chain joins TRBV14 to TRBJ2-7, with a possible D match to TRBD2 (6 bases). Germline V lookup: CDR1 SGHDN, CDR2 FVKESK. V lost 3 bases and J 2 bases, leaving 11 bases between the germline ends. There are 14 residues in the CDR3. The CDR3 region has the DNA TGTGCCAGCAGCCAGTTCGGGGGACCCTACGAGCAGTACTTC. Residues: CASSQFGGPYEQYF. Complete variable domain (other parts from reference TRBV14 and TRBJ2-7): EAGVTQFPSHSVIEKGQTVTLRCDPISGHDNLYWYRRVMGKEIKFLLHFVKESKQDESGMPNNRFLAERTGGTYSTLKVQPAELEDSGVYFCASSQFGGPYEQYFGPGTRLTVT.

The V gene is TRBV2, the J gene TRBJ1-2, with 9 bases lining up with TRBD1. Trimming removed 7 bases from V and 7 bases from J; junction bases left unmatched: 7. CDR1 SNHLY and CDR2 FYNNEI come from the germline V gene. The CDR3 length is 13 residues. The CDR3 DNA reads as TGTGCCAGCAACCCACAGGGGGCAGGTGGCTACACCTTC. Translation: CASNPQGAGGYTF.

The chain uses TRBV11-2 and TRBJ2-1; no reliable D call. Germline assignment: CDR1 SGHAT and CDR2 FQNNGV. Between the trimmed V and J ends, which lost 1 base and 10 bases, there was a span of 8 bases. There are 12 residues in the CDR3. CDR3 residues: CASSLGLPEQFF. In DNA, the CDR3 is TGTGCCAGCAGCTTAGGACTGCCCGAGCAGTTCTTC.

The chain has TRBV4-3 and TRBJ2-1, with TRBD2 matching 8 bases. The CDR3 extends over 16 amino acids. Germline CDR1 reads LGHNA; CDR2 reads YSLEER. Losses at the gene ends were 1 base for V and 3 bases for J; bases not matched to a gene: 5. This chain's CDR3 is CASSQGRTSYYNEQFF. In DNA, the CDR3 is TGCGCCAGCAGCCAAGGCCGGACTAGCTACTACAATGAGCAGTTCTTC.

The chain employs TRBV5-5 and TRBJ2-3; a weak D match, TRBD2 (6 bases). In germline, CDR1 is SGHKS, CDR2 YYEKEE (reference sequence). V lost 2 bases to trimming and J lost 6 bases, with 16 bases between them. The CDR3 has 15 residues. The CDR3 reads CASSLEGLVGDTQYF. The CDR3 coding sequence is TGTGCCAGCAGCTTAGAGGGACTGGTAGGGGATACGCAGTATTTT.

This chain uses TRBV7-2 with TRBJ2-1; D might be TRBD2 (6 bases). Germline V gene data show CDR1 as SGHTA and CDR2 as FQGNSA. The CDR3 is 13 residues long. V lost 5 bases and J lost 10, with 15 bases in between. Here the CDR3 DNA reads TGTGCCAGCAGCCCACGATTTGGGGGGGAGCAGTTCTTC. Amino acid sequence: CASSPRFGGEQFF. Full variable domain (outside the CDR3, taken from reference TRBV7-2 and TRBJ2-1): GAGVSQSPSNKVTEKGKDVELRCDPISGHTALYWYRQSLGQGLEFLIYFQGNSAPDKSGLPSDRFSAERTGGSVSTLTIQRTQQEDSAVYLCASSPRFGGEQFFGPGTRLTVL.